Below are 5 T cell receptor beta chains sequenced from a single sample in a study of T cells in Graves' hyperthyroidism and ophthalmopathy. RNA transcripts were the template for amplifying TCR beta CDR3 regions. Carried out on the TCR CDR3, a first-round RT-PCR used the HTBI primer set. TCRdb passed the multiplex PCR reads through MiXCR, listing each CDR3 protein once. The data contain hundreds of thousands of distinct CDR3 sequences, around 14% of them seen just once; the ten biggest clones take up approximately 7.5%. The sequencing sample was made of blood. Receptors originate from a young woman with Graves' hyperthyroidism.

The table lists this clonotype with a few counts. The chain joins TRBV5-1 to TRBJ2-7; D remains ambiguous. The CDR3 runs to 14 residues. The germline V and J ends were trimmed by 3 bases and 0 bases, with 10 bases remaining between them. The V gene's germline CDR1 is SGHRS and CDR2 YFSETQ. CDR3 amino acids: CASSSSGFSYEQYF. The CDR3 nucleotides are TGCGCCAGCAGCTCGTCAGGATTCTCCTACGAGCAGTACTTC.

This clonotype was observed many times. DNA for the CDR3: TGTGCCAGCAGCTTAGGCCTGGACAGCTATAATTCACCCCTCCACTTT. Translated, it gives CASSLGLDSYNSPLHF. The chain couples TRBV13 to TRBJ1-6, with a possible D match to TRBD1 (6 bases). The CDR3 runs 16 residues. Germline CDR1 is PRHDT and CDR2 is FYEKMQ (reference sequence). Trimming removed 0 bases at V and 3 bases at J, with 9 bases between.

This clonotype was found many times. The chain couples TRBV12-3 or TRBV12-4 to TRBJ1-2; no firm D call. V lost 5 bases and J 4 bases, leaving 11 bases between the germline ends. The CDR3 spans 13 residues. Written as DNA, the CDR3 is TGTGCCAGCAGTCCTGGGAGTGGCTATGGCTACACCTTC. Protein product: CASSPGSGYGYTF.

This clonotype was observed at least ten times. J is TRBJ2-1 and V is TRBV5-6, with TRBD2 matching over 9 bases. Germline assignment: CDR1 SGHDT and CDR2 YYEEEE. With 4 bases clipped from V and 7 bases from J, the junction kept 12 bases outside the gene matches. CDR3 length equals 16 residues. CDR3 residues: CASSPLAGVAGNEQFF. The CDR3 bases are TGTGCCAGCAGCCCCTTAGCGGGAGTCGCGGGAAATGAGCAGTTCTTC.

This clonotype has at least ten counts. This chain uses TRBV19 with TRBJ1-5, with D perhaps matching TRBD1 (6 bases). Between the trimmed V and J ends, which lost 9 bases and 2 bases, there was a span of 11 bases. Germline V CDR1 and CDR2: LNHDA, SQIVND (reference sequence). This CDR3 has 13 amino acids. The CDR3 region has the DNA TGTGCCAGCGCGGGGGGCGGCAATCAGCCCCAGCATTTT. Translating it yields CASAGGGNQPQHF. The full variable domain, with the rest looked up from reference TRBV19 and TRBJ1-5, is DGGITQSPKYLFRKEGQNVTLSCEQNLNHDAMYWYRQDPGQGLRLIYYSQIVNDFQKGDIAEGYSVSREKKESFPLTVTSAQKNPTAFYLCASAGGGNQPQHFGDGTRLSIL.